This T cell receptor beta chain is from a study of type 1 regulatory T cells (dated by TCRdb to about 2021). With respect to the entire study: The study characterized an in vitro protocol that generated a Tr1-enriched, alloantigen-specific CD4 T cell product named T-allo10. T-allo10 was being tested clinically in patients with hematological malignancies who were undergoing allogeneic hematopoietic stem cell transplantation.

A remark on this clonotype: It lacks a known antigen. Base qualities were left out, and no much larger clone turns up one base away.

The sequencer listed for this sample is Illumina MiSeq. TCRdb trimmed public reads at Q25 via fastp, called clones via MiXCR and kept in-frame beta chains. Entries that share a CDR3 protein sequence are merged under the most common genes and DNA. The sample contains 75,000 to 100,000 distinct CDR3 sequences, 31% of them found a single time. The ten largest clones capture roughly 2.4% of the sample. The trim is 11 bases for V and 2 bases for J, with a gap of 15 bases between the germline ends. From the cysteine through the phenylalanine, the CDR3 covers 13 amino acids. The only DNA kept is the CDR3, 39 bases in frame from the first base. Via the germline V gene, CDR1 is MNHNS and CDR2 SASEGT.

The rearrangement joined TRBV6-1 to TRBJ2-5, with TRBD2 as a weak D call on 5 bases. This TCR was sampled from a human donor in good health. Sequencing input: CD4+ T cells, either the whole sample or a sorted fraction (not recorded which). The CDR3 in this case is CAGGWRRQETQYF. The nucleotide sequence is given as TGTGCCGGCGGGTGGCGGAGACAAGAGACCCAGTACTTC.